What follows are 32 T cell receptor beta chains derived from one specimen sequenced in a study of T cells in Graves' hyperthyroidism and ophthalmopathy. TCR beta CDR3 regions were amplified from RNA. Using the HTBI primer set, a first-round RT-PCR was run on the TCR CDR3. TCRdb re-called the multiplex PCR reads with MiXCR, one entry per CDR3 protein. The sample has some 350,000 distinct CDR3 sequences, about an eighth seen once; the top ten hold 34%. Sequenced: blood. Receptors originate from a middle-aged woman with Graves' ophthalmopathy.

This clonotype was seen at least ten times. The rearrangement uses TRBV28 and TRBJ1-2; 7 nucleotides align to TRBD1. The ends lost 2 bases at V and 5 bases at J; junction bases unmatched: 5. From germline, CDR1 is MDHEN and CDR2 SYDVKM. This CDR3 contains 14 residues. CDR3 region: CASSLRTGAYGYTF. The CDR3 DNA sequence: TGTGCCAGCAGTTTAAGGACAGGTGCTTATGGCTACACCTTC.

Ten or more counts support this clonotype. This sequence joins TRBV7-2 and TRBJ2-1, with TRBD2 matching over 11 bases. This CDR3 spans 15 amino acids. Trimming removed 1 base from V and 6 bases from J; junction bases left unmatched: 2. Germline assignment: CDR1 SGHTA and CDR2 FQGNSA. In DNA form, the CDR3 reads TGTGCCAGCAGCTTAGTAGCGGGGGGGTCCAATGAGCAGTTCTTC. This translates into CASSLVAGGSNEQFF.

The gene calls are TRBV7-9 and TRBJ2-2; 9 positions agree with TRBD2. The CDR3 spans 16 residues. Germline V gene data show CDR1 as SEHNR and CDR2 as FQNEAQ (reference sequence). V shed 2 bases and J 1 base; nucleotides not matched to a gene: 2. Here the CDR3 DNA reads TGTGCCAGCAGCTTATTAGCGGGAGTGAACACCGGGGAGCTGTTTTTT. It yields the protein CASSLLAGVNTGELFF.

This clonotype was recorded at least ten times. This chain links TRBV20-1 with TRBJ2-7, with 8 bases lining up with TRBD1. V shed 1 base and J 3 bases; nucleotides not matched to a gene: 5. This CDR3 is 14 amino acids long. Looked up from germline, CDR1 is DFQATT and CDR2 is SNEGSKA (reference sequence). The CDR3 loop is CSARGRDRGYEQYF. The CDR3 region has the DNA TGCAGTGCTAGAGGCCGAGACAGGGGCTACGAGCAGTACTTC.

This rearrangement joins TRBV28 to TRBJ2-5; possible D gene TRBD2, 5 bases. Between the trimmed V and J ends, which lost 5 bases and 1 base, there was a span of 11 bases. Germline V CDR1 and CDR2: MDHEN, SYDVKM. The CDR3 is 14 residues long. CDR3 bases: TGTGCCAGCAGTCCTATTGGGAGCCAAGAGACCCAGTACTTC. As protein: CASSPIGSQETQYF.

This clonotype was counted at least ten times. The genes are TRBV6-2 or TRBV6-3 and TRBJ2-1, with D tentatively TRBD1 (5 bases). V was shortened by 4 bases and J by 1 base, with 11 bases between the two germline ends. Germline-derived CDR1 and CDR2 are MNHEY and SVGEGT. This CDR3 comprises 15 residues. The CDR3 bases are TGTGCCAGCAGTTCTAGGGGTAGATCCTACAATGAGCAGTTCTTC. This sequence encodes CASSSRGRSYNEQFF.

This chain links TRBV6-9 with TRBJ1-5; tentatively, D is TRBD1 (6 bases). The CDR3 runs to 14 residues. V was clipped by 8 bases and J by 7 bases, with 18 bases between them. CDR1 is MNHGY and CDR2 is SVAAGI in the germline V gene. In DNA form, the CDR3 reads TGTGCCAGCGGCTATAACAGGGAGAGACAGCCCCAGCATTTT. It codes for CASGYNRERQPQHF.

The chain carries TRBV10-2 and TRBJ2-1, with a possible D match to TRBD2 (5 bases). From germline, CDR1 is WSHSY and CDR2 SAAADI. The CDR3 totals 13 residues. V gave up 4 bases and J gave up 4 bases, with 8 bases separating them. The CDR3 DNA follows: TGCGCCAGCAGTGTCCAGCGGTACAATGAGCAGTTCTTC. It is translated as CASSVQRYNEQFF.

This clonotype was detected ten times or more. This chain joins TRBV6-1 and TRBJ1-5; a weak D match, TRBD1 (5 bases). The CDR3 runs 14 residues. Germline V gene lookup returns CDR1 MNHNS and CDR2 SASEGT. Deletions cut 10 bases from V and 0 bases from J, with 13 bases between. The CDR3 reads CATQTVYSNQPQHF. In nucleotides, the CDR3 is TGTGCCACCCAGACAGTATATAGCAATCAGCCCCAGCATTTT.

V usage is TRBV10-2 and J usage is TRBJ2-1; TRBD1 might be the D (6 bases). Germline lookup yields CDR1 WSHSY and CDR2 SAAADI. Trimming removed 4 bases from V and 9 bases from J, with 16 bases in between. The CDR3 runs to 14 residues. The chain's CDR3 is CASSGTGQLSEQFF. The CDR3 DNA is TGCGCCAGCAGTGGTACCGGACAGCTCAGTGAGCAGTTCTTC.

This clonotype has ten or more counts. The junction and the germline gene differ at one end; a read error may be behind it. The genes are TRBV13 and TRBJ2-5; perhaps TRBD2 as D (6 bases). CDR3 size: 14 residues. The germline CDR1 and CDR2 sequences are PRHDT and FYEKMQ (reference sequence). The CDR3 region is CASSLVGSGETQYF. The CDR3 nucleotides read TGTGCCAGCAGTTTAGTCGGGAGCGGGGAGACCCAGTACTTC.

This clonotype has at least ten counts. The V gene is TRBV28, the J gene TRBJ1-5; D is ambiguous. Trimming cost V 4 bases and J 0 bases, with 10 bases left between them. The CDR3 has 15 residues. CDR1 is MDHEN and CDR2 is SYDVKM in the germline V gene. In DNA, the CDR3 is TGTGCCAGCAGTTCGGCAGGCCGTAGCAATCAGCCCCAGCATTTT. This sequence encodes CASSSAGRSNQPQHF.

V gene TRBV28 combines with J gene TRBJ2-7, with D tentatively TRBD1 or TRBD2 (5 bases each). This CDR3 comprises 17 residues. V was cut by 5 bases and J by 0 bases, with 20 bases left in between. Germline V gene lookup returns CDR1 MDHEN and CDR2 SYDVKM. CDR3 in DNA: TGTGCCAGCAGTACCCCGTTCGTCGAGGGGCCCTCCTACGAGCAGTACTTC. Amino acids: CASSTPFVEGPSYEQYF.

The chain combines TRBV12-3 or TRBV12-4 with TRBJ2-7, with 11 bases aligning to TRBD1. There are 18 residues in the CDR3. The J segment lost 0 bases and the V segment lost 0 bases, leaving 7 bases of the junction unmatched. The CDR3 bases are TGTGCCAGCAGTTTAGCGTTGAGTGGGACAGGGGGCTCCTACGAGCAGTACTTC. Protein sequence: CASSLALSGTGGSYEQYF.

This clonotype was counted between two and nine times. J is TRBJ1-2 and V is TRBV14; perhaps TRBD1 as D (6 bases). The V end was cut by 3 bases, the J end by 4 bases, with 12 bases between. CDR3 length equals 14 residues. CDR1 and CDR2 from the germline V gene are SGHDN and FVKESK. CDR3 sequence reads: CASSQSRGGYGYTF. In DNA, the CDR3 is TGTGCCAGCAGCCAGTCTCGAGGGGGCTATGGCTACACCTTC. Full variable domain (remainder filled in from reference TRBV14 and TRBJ1-2): EAGVTQFPSHSVIEKGQTVTLRCDPISGHDNLYWYRRVMGKEIKFLLHFVKESKQDESGMPNNRFLAERTGGTYSTLKVQPAELEDSGVYFCASSQSRGGYGYTFGSGTRLTVV.

This clonotype showed up just a few times. The gene calls are TRBV30 and TRBJ2-3; tentatively, D is TRBD1 or TRBD2 (5 bases each). Germline V gene lookup returns CDR1 GTSNPN and CDR2 SVGIG (reference sequence). The CDR3 is 15 amino acids. The V end was cut by 0 bases, the J end by 7 bases, with 17 bases between. The CDR3 spells CAWSVPWDLRNTQYF. The CDR3 bases are TGTGCCTGGAGTGTTCCTTGGGACCTGAGGAATACGCAGTATTTT.

This clonotype was recorded at least ten times. The chain employs TRBV3-1 and TRBJ2-1, with 14 bases that match TRBD2. The germline gives CDR1 LGHDT, CDR2 YNNKEL (reference sequence). J was trimmed by 9 bases and V by 2 bases; bases with no gene match: 6. The CDR3 extends over 16 amino acids. CDR3 region: CASSQMGTSGSTEQFF. The CDR3 coding sequence is TGTGCCAGCAGCCAAATGGGGACTAGCGGGAGCACTGAGCAGTTCTTC.

This chain uses TRBV7-9 with TRBJ2-1, with 11 bases matching TRBD2. From germline, CDR1 is SEHNR and CDR2 FQNEAQ (reference sequence). V lost 1 base, J lost 5 bases, and 7 bases stayed unmatched. This CDR3 has 17 residues. The chain's CDR3 is CASSLGPGLAGNNEQFF. The CDR3 nucleotides read TGTGCCAGCAGCTTAGGCCCCGGACTAGCGGGTAACAATGAGCAGTTCTTC.

There are a few counts of this clonotype. This rearrangement joins TRBV10-3 to TRBJ1-3; no clear D gene. The CDR3 covers 13 residues. With 6 bases removed from V and 0 bases from J, the gap between germline ends came to 6 bases. CDR1 and CDR2 from the germline V gene are ENHRY and SYGVKD. In nucleotides, the CDR3 is TGTGCCATCAGCCAGATCTCTGGAAACACCATATATTTT. Translated: CAISQISGNTIYF.

The chain is built from TRBV30 and TRBJ1-6; 10 bases map to TRBD1. Germline lookup yields CDR1 GTSNPN and CDR2 SVGIG (reference sequence). CDR3 length equals 14 residues. After removal of 4 bases from V and 9 bases from J, the junction contained 6 bases not matched to a gene. In DNA, the CDR3 is TGTGCCTGGAACCCGGGACAGGGGATTTCACCCCTCCACTTT. Translation gives CAWNPGQGISPLHF. The variable domain in full, with the rest retrieved from reference TRBV30 and TRBJ1-6, is SQTIHQWPATLVQPVGSPLSLECTVEGTSNPNLYWYRQAAGRGLQLLFYSVGIGQISSEVPQNLSASRPQDRQFILSSKKLLLSDSGFYLCAWNPGQGISPLHFGNGTRLTVT.

The chain joins TRBV5-5 to TRBJ2-7, with D unclear. The V gene lost 3 bases and the J gene lost 7 bases, with 17 bases spanning the gap. CDR3 size: 14 residues. Germline V lookup: CDR1 SGHKS, CDR2 YYEKEE (reference sequence). CDR3 amino acids: CASSWTDSPREQYF. CDR3 DNA: TGTGCCAGCAGCTGGACGGATTCCCCAAGGGAGCAGTACTTC.

Note on this clonotype: A read error may explain this, as a much larger clone is one base away. The chain carries TRBV7-9 and TRBJ2-7, with 8 nucleotides matching TRBD2. The germline CDR1 and CDR2 sequences are SEHNR and FQNEAQ (reference sequence). The CDR3 loop spans 14 amino acids. V was pared by 5 bases and J by 5 bases, with 8 bases of the junction left unmatched. Here the CDR3 DNA reads TGTGCCAGCAGCAGAGGGACGGGAGGGCACGAGCAGTACTTC. Protein: CASSRGTGGHEQYF.

This clonotype was observed a few times. The chain employs TRBV7-2 and TRBJ2-5, with 10 bases that match TRBD1. CDR3 length: 17 residues. Germline loops: CDR1 SGHTA, CDR2 FQGNSA. V dropped 4 bases and J dropped 5; count of bases not matched to a gene: 13. The chain's CDR3 is CASSSQLTGGLGETQYF. The DNA for the CDR3 is TGTGCCAGCAGCTCACAACTGACAGGGGGCCTGGGGGAGACCCAGTACTTC.

This chain joins TRBV18 and TRBJ2-5; 10 nucleotides line up with TRBD1. The CDR3 extends over 14 amino acids. With 5 bases clipped from V and 4 bases from J, the junction kept 4 bases outside the gene matches. Germline V lookup: CDR1 KGHSH, CDR2 LQKENI. CDR3 region: CASSTGQGGETQYF. CDR3 in DNA: TGTGCCAGCTCAACAGGACAGGGGGGAGAGACCCAGTACTTC.

This clonotype was detected many times. This chain connects TRBV12-3 or TRBV12-4 to TRBJ1-5; the D gene is possibly TRBD1 (5 bases). V was shortened by 1 base and J by 7 bases, with 14 bases between the two germline ends. The CDR3 is 15 amino acids. The CDR3, as DNA: TGTGCCAGCAGTTTAGGAGGTGTTGACAGCCAGCCCCAGCATTTT. Its protein product is CASSLGGVDSQPQHF.

This clonotype has at least ten counts. CDR3: CASSFKGAVSADTQYF. CDR3 coding DNA: TGTGCCAGCAGCTTCAAGGGGGCGGTGAGCGCAGATACGCAGTATTTT. V usage is TRBV11-2 and J usage is TRBJ2-3; 7 bases are a match to TRBD1. The V segment lost 3 bases and the J segment 4 bases; nucleotides outside the gene matches: 10. This CDR3 comprises 16 residues. The germline V gene encodes CDR1 SGHAT and CDR2 FQNNGV. The full variable domain, rest sourced from reference TRBV11-2 and TRBJ2-3, is EAGVAQSPRYKIIEKRQSVAFWCNPISGHATLYWYQQILGQGPKLLIQFQNNGVVDDSQLPKDRFSAERLKGVDSTLKIQPAKLEDSAVYLCASSFKGAVSADTQYFGPGTRLTVL.

This clonotype was detected ten times or more. The chain combines TRBV24-1 with TRBJ2-2; tentatively, D is TRBD2 (6 bases). This CDR3 contains 16 residues. V was clipped by 5 bases and J by 6 bases, with 18 bases between them. CDR1 KGHDR and CDR2 SFDVKD come from the germline V gene. The CDR3 bases are TGTGCCACCAGTGCCCCGGGCTCCGGAGGGGCCGGGGAGCTGTTTTTT. Protein product: CATSAPGSGGAGELFF.

This clonotype was recorded at least ten times. This chain connects TRBV29-1 to TRBJ1-1; D not certain. The CDR3 has 13 residues. The V gene's germline CDR1 is SQVTM and CDR2 ANQGSEA. Trimming pared 4 bases from V and 0 bases from J, leaving 9 bases between. The CDR3 region is CSVATRLNTEAFF. DNA of the CDR3: TGCAGCGTTGCCACCAGATTGAACACTGAAGCTTTCTTT. Together with reference TRBV29-1 and TRBJ1-1, the CDR3 gives the full variable domain: SAVISQKPSRDICQRGTSLTIQCQVDSQVTMMFWYRQQPGQSLTLIATANQGSEATYESGFVIDKFPISRPNLTFSTLTVSNMSPEDSSIYLCSVATRLNTEAFFGQGTRLTVV.

This clonotype was recorded a few times. A much larger clone differs from this one at a single base, so this may be a read error. The chain joins TRBV6-1 to TRBJ1-3; D is perhaps TRBD1 (5 bases). Looked up from germline, CDR1 is MNHNS and CDR2 is SASEGT. The V end lost 2 bases, the J end lost 2 bases, and 10 bases lay between the germline ends. The CDR3 length is 15 residues. The CDR3 protein is CASSEIGTPGNTIYF. Written as DNA, the CDR3 is TGTGCCAGCAGTGAAATCGGGACCCCTGGAAACACCATATATTTT.

This clonotype was observed many times. This may stem from a read error, because a much larger clone lies one nucleotide away. The rearrangement links TRBV2 to TRBJ1-1, with TRBD1 as a possible D gene (5 bases). In germline, CDR1 is SNHLY, CDR2 FYNNEI. Between the trimmed V and J ends, which lost 2 bases and 6 bases, there was a span of 16 bases. The CDR3 runs to 15 residues. The CDR3 DNA is TGTGCCAGCAGTGAATCCGGAGGGGTTGGCGCTGAAGCTTTCTTT. It encodes CASSESGGVGAEAFF.

This clonotype appeared a few times. V and J are TRBV19 and TRBJ1-2; 7 positions agree with TRBD1. V dropped 4 bases and J dropped 0; count of bases not matched to a gene: 5. There are 15 residues in the CDR3. From germline, CDR1 is LNHDA and CDR2 SQIVND (reference sequence). CDR3 coding DNA: TGTGCCAGTAGTAGTACAGGGGCCGCTAACTATGGCTACACCTTC. It translates to CASSSTGAANYGYTF. The variable domain in full, completed from reference TRBV19 and TRBJ1-2, reads DGGITQSPKYLFRKEGQNVTLSCEQNLNHDAMYWYRQDPGQGLRLIYYSQIVNDFQKGDIAEGYSVSREKKESFPLTVTSAQKNPTAFYLCASSSTGAANYGYTFGSGTRLTVV.

The chain has TRBV5-6 and TRBJ1-2; 8 nucleotides line up with TRBD1. The CDR3 has 15 residues. V lost 4 bases and J lost 4; bases outside the gene matches: 9. CDR1 and CDR2 (germline): SGHDT, YYEEEE. CDR3 sequence (DNA): TGTGCCAGCAGCCACACGACAGGGGCGACCTATGGCTACACCTTC. Translated: CASSHTTGATYGYTF.